This T cell receptor (beta chain) was identified in a study of cytomegalovirus exposure and HLA in healthy donors. Study background: The same platform was used for the 130 or so validation repertoires and the approximately 670 first-cohort repertoires, a later analysis reported.

Produced via immunoSEQ multiplex PCR; TCRdb's table is partial and in-frame only. The table has 250,000 to 350,000 clones, roughly 90% seen once. Points on this clone: Its specificity is unknown.

Study-wide results and caveats: Some public TCRs appeared in many individuals, while most sequences were rare. The classifier was said to identify cytomegalovirus status with high specificity and sensitivity.

This CDR3 spans 15 amino acids. In germline, CDR1 is MNHNS, CDR2 SASEGT. Trimming left V 5 bases short and J 6 bases short, with 14 bases between. The sequencing sample was made of PBMCs. The chain links TRBV6-1 to TRBJ1-6; the D gene is possibly TRBD1 (6 bases). The TCR originated in a woman between 18 and 29 years old in good health and CMV-seronegative. CDR3 DNA sequence: TGTGCCAGCAGTTTACAGGGAGCGGCTAATTCACCCCTCCACTTT. As protein: CASSLQGAANSPLHF.